These T cell receptor beta chains were read from a single sample in a study of cytomegalovirus exposure and HLA in healthy donors. The method was immunoSEQ multiplex PCR; TCRdb's version includes in-frame clones alone and lacks a portion of them. The data include roughly 74,000 clones; the top ten clones carry 7.5% to 8%. The sample comprised PBMCs. These receptors were collected from a female donor in good health and CMV-seropositive. Both conserved end residues are part of each CDR3. Each record gives: V gene, J gene, D gene, CDR3 protein, CDR3 DNA. A D gene is named only where the DNA matches it firmly.

v_gene: TRBV5-4
j_gene: TRBJ1-2
d_gene: .
CDR3aa: CASSLGDRENYGYTF
CDR3nt: TGTGCCAGCAGCTTAGGGGACCGGGAGAACTATGGCTACACCTTC

v_gene: TRBV28
j_gene: TRBJ2-2
d_gene: TRBD2
CDR3aa: CASSLKGLAGVTGELFF
CDR3nt: TGTGCCAGCAGTTTAAAGGGACTAGCGGGAGTTACCGGGGAGCTGTTTTTT

v_gene: TRBV7-9
j_gene: TRBJ1-2
d_gene: TRBD1
CDR3aa: CASSPGQGYTF
CDR3nt: TGTGCCAGCAGCCCGGGACAGGGCTACACCTTC

v_gene: TRBV19
j_gene: TRBJ2-1
d_gene: TRBD2
CDR3aa: CASSIGGTSRQQFF
CDR3nt: TGTGCCAGTAGTATTGGGGGGACTAGCCGACAGCAGTTCTTC

v_gene: TRBV19
j_gene: TRBJ2-1
d_gene: .
CDR3aa: CASSIEFSSYNEQFF
CDR3nt: TGTGCCAGTAGTATCGAATTCAGCTCCTACAATGAGCAGTTCTTC

v_gene: TRBV5-1
j_gene: TRBJ2-5
d_gene: TRBD2
CDR3aa: CASSQGLANDGETQYF
CDR3nt: TGCGCCAGCAGCCAAGGACTAGCAAACGACGGGGAGACCCAGTACTTC

v_gene: TRBV9
j_gene: TRBJ2-6
d_gene: TRBD2
CDR3aa: CASSVEAGKVSGANVLTF
CDR3nt: TGTGCCAGCAGCGTAGAAGCGGGAAAGGTATCTGGGGCCAACGTCCTGACTTTC

v_gene: TRBV5-5
j_gene: TRBJ1-3
d_gene: .
CDR3aa: CASSLTGPPSGNTIYF
CDR3nt: TGTGCCAGCAGCTTAACAGGGCCTCCTTCTGGAAACACCATATATTTT

v_gene: TRBV29-1
j_gene: TRBJ1-2
d_gene: .
CDR3aa: CSVASSNYGYTF
CDR3nt: TGCAGCGTTGCCTCCAGTAACTATGGCTACACCTTC

v_gene: TRBV14
j_gene: TRBJ2-2
d_gene: .
CDR3aa: CASSLQNTGELFF
CDR3nt: TGTGCCAGCAGCCTCCAGAACACCGGGGAGCTGTTTTTT

v_gene: TRBV28
j_gene: TRBJ2-3
d_gene: TRBD1
CDR3aa: CASSSWTGQQNTDTQYF
CDR3nt: TGTGCCAGCAGTTCTTGGACAGGGCAGCAAAACACAGATACGCAGTATTTT

v_gene: TRBV6-6
j_gene: TRBJ1-2
d_gene: TRBD1
CDR3aa: CASRLNRGSYGYTF
CDR3nt: TGTGCCAGCAGATTGAACAGGGGATCCTATGGCTACACCTTC

v_gene: TRBV5-4
j_gene: TRBJ2-7
d_gene: TRBD2
CDR3aa: CASSIRLAGALYEQYF
CDR3nt: TGTGCCAGCAGCATCAGACTAGCGGGGGCACTCTACGAGCAGTACTTC

v_gene: TRBV7-2
j_gene: TRBJ1-5
d_gene: .
CDR3aa: CASSAQSGGNQPQHF
CDR3nt: TGTGCCAGCAGCGCCCAGAGCGGGGGGAATCAGCCCCAGCATTTT

v_gene: TRBV7-2
j_gene: TRBJ2-1
d_gene: TRBD2
CDR3aa: CASSSGTSGYNEQFF
CDR3nt: TGTGCCAGCAGCTCCGGGACTAGCGGTTACAATGAGCAGTTCTTC

v_gene: TRBV5-1
j_gene: TRBJ2-2
d_gene: .
CDR3aa: CASSWTAANTGELFF
CDR3nt: TGCGCCAGCAGCTGGACAGCCGCGAACACCGGGGAGCTGTTTTTT

v_gene: TRBV7-9
j_gene: TRBJ1-2
d_gene: .
CDR3aa: CASSLDTDSGYTF
CDR3nt: TGTGCCAGCAGTCTGGACACAGATAGTGGCTACACCTTC

v_gene: TRBV5-4
j_gene: TRBJ2-5
d_gene: TRBD2
CDR3aa: CASSSTGTSGKETQYF
CDR3nt: TGTGCCAGCAGCTCGACGGGGACTAGCGGAAAAGAGACCCAGTACTTC

v_gene: TRBV28
j_gene: TRBJ2-6
d_gene: .
CDR3aa: CASSYSLLDSSSGANVLTF
CDR3nt: TGTGCCAGCAGTTACTCCCTATTGGACAGTTCCTCTGGGGCCAACGTCCTGACTTTC

v_gene: TRBV5-7
j_gene: TRBJ1-2
d_gene: .
CDR3aa: CASSLGRDGRDYGYTF
CDR3nt: TGTGCCAGCAGCTTGGGACGGGACGGGAGGGACTATGGCTACACCTTC

v_gene: TRBV30
j_gene: TRBJ1-2
d_gene: .
CDR3aa: CAWTGQVWSHPYTF
CDR3nt: TGTGCCTGGACCGGCCAGGTTTGGTCCCATCCCTACACCTTC

v_gene: TRBV9
j_gene: TRBJ2-5
d_gene: .
CDR3aa: CASSPRLSAGETQYF
CDR3nt: TGTGCCAGCAGCCCACGACTCTCCGCGGGGGAGACCCAGTACTTC

v_gene: TRBV30
j_gene: TRBJ1-5
d_gene: .
CDR3aa: CGAGVSNQPQHF
CDR3nt: TGTGGGGCGGGGGTAAGCAATCAGCCCCAGCATTTT

v_gene: TRBV5-4
j_gene: TRBJ2-1
d_gene: .
CDR3aa: CASSLVDSYNEQFF
CDR3nt: TGTGCCAGCAGCTTGGTCGACAGTTACAATGAGCAGTTCTTC

v_gene: TRBV30
j_gene: TRBJ2-3
d_gene: .
CDR3aa: CAWSRGPTDTQYF
CDR3nt: TGTGCCTGGAGTAGAGGGCCCACAGATACGCAGTATTTT

v_gene: TRBV2
j_gene: TRBJ2-7
d_gene: .
CDR3aa: CASSEKNSGVEQYF
CDR3nt: TGTGCCAGCAGTGAAAAGAATTCAGGGGTTGAGCAGTACTTC

v_gene: TRBV7-9
j_gene: TRBJ1-1
d_gene: .
CDR3aa: CASSQDRNTEAFF
CDR3nt: TGTGCCAGCAGCCAGGACAGGAACACTGAAGCTTTCTTT

v_gene: TRBV5-1
j_gene: TRBJ1-1
d_gene: .
CDR3aa: CASSQQSGNTEAFF
CDR3nt: TGCGCCAGCAGCCAACAGAGTGGGAACACTGAAGCTTTCTTT

v_gene: TRBV28
j_gene: TRBJ2-7
d_gene: .
CDR3aa: CASSLTGSSYEQYF
CDR3nt: TGTGCCAGCAGTTTAACAGGGAGCTCCTACGAGCAGTACTTC

v_gene: TRBV10-2
j_gene: TRBJ2-5
d_gene: TRBD2
CDR3aa: CASSGAGGPIGTQYF
CDR3nt: TGCGCCAGCAGTGGAGCGGGGGGGCCAATTGGGACCCAGTACTTC

v_gene: TRBV4-3
j_gene: TRBJ1-1
d_gene: .
CDR3aa: CASSQDATVEAFF
CDR3nt: TGCGCCAGCAGCCAAGATGCCACAGTTGAAGCTTTCTTT